A single sample is the source of the 3 T cell receptor beta chains below, sequenced in a study of T cells in Graves' hyperthyroidism and ophthalmopathy. There were TCR beta CDR3 regions amplified from RNA transcripts. The TCR CDR3 was amplified in a first-round RT-PCR using the HTBI primer set. TCRdb passed the multiplex PCR reads through MiXCR, listing each CDR3 protein once. The table includes roughly 500,000 distinct CDR3 sequences, 46% detected once. Sequencing was carried out using peripheral blood or thyroid tissue (not recorded which). The receptors stem from an adult woman with Graves' disease, either hyperthyroidism or ophthalmopathy (not recorded which).

This clonotype was seen many times. A much larger clone differs by one base, so this may be a read error. The rearrangement joins TRBV6-2 or TRBV6-3 to TRBJ1-2, with TRBD1 as a possible D gene (6 bases). Germline assignment: CDR1 MNHEY and CDR2 SVGEGT. The V and J ends lost 6 bases and 4 bases respectively, with 12 bases between them. This CDR3 spans 13 amino acids. The DNA for the CDR3 is TGTGCCAGCAGCATCGACAGGACCTATGGCTACACCTTC. As protein: CASSIDRTYGYTF.

At least ten counts were recorded for this clonotype. CDR3 sequence (DNA): TGTGCCAGCAGTGACCCAGGGGAACTGTTTTTT. Its protein is CASSDPGELFF. The chain joins TRBV2 to TRBJ1-4; maybe TRBD1 (6 bases). V dropped 3 bases and J dropped 12 bases, with 8 bases sitting between them. Germline V CDR1 and CDR2: SNHLY, FYNNEI. The CDR3 spans 11 residues.

This clonotype has only a few counts. The chain has TRBV20-1 and TRBJ2-7, with 7 bases that match TRBD2. In germline, CDR1 is DFQATT, CDR2 SNEGSKA (reference sequence). V was pared by 5 bases and J by 3 bases, with 4 bases of the junction left unmatched. CDR3 size: 12 residues. The CDR3 DNA follows: TGCAGTGCTGGGAGGGTATACTACGAGCAGTACTTC. This translates into CSAGRVYYEQYF.